This T cell receptor beta chain came from a study of cytomegalovirus exposure and HLA in healthy donors. PCR was performed using 60 Vbeta and 13 Jbeta primers. This table comes from immunoSEQ multiplex PCR, and its TCRdb copy is limited to in-frame clones, with some not included. The sample records approximately 150,000 clones, roughly 80% being singletons. Germline V gene lookup returns CDR1 MNHEY and CDR2 SVGAGI. The CDR3 length is 15 residues. The V and J ends lost 4 bases and 3 bases, in that order; junction bases with no gene match: 5. This TCR came from a man between 40 and 49 years old in good health and CMV-seronegative. The sequenced material came from PBMCs. This chain links TRBV6-5 with TRBJ2-2; the match to TRBD1 covers 7 bases. CDR3 residues: CASSFDRDDTGELFF. As DNA, the CDR3 is TGTGCCAGCAGTTTTGACAGGGACGACACCGGGGAGCTGTTTTTT.